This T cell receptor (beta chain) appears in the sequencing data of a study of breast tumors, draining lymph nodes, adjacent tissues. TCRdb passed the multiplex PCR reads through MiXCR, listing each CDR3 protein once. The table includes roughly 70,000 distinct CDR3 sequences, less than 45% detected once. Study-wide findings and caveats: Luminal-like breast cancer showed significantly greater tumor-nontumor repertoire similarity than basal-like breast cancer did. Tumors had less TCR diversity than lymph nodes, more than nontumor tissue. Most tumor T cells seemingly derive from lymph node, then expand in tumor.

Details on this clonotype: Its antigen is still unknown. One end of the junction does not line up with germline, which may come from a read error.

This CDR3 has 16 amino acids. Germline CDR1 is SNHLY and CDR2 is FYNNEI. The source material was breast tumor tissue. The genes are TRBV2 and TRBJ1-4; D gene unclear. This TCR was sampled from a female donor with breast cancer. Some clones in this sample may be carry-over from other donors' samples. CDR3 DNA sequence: TGTACCAGCAGTGATGGGAAGACGCGACTCGGAGAAAAACTGTTTTTT. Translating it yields CTSSDGKTRLGEKLFF.